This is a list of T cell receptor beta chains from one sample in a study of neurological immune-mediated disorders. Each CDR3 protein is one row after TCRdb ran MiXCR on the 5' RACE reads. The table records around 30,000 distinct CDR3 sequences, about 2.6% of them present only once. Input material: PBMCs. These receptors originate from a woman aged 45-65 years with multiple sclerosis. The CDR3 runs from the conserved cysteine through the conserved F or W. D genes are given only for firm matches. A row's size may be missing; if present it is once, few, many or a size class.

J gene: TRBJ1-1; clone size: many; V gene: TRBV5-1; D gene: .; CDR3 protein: CASSWVPGVNTEAFF; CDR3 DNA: TGCGCCAGCTCCTGGGTCCCAGGGGTGAACACTGAAGCTTTCTTT
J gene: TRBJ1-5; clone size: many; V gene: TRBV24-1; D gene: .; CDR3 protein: CATSGVSNQPQHF; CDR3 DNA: TGTGCCACCAGTGGAGTGAGCAATCAGCCCCAGCATTTT
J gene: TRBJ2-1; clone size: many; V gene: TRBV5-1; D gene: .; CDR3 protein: CASSLSSGLYNEQFF; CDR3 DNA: TGCGCCAGCAGCTTGTCCAGCGGGCTCTACAATGAGCAGTTCTTC
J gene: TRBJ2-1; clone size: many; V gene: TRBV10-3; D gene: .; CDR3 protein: CAISGRGRYNEQFF; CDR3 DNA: TGTGCCATCAGTGGCCGGGGGCGGTACAATGAGCAGTTCTTC
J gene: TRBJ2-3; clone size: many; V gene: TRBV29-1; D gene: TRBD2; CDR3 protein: CSAGGFPSGGAPTDTQYF; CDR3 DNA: TGCAGCGCCGGGGGCTTCCCTAGCGGGGGGGCCCCCACAGATACGCAGTATTTT
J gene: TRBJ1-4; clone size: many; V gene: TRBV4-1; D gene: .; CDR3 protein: CASSSRSGEVFF; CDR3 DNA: TGCGCCAGCAGCTCCCGATCTGGGGAGGTGTTTTTT
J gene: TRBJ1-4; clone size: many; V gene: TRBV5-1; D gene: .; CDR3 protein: CASSLAGQKNEKLFF; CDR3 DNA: TGCGCCAGCAGCTTGGCTGGACAGAAAAATGAAAAACTGTTTTTT
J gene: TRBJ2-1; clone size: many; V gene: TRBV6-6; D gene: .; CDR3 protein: CASIDPNNEQFF; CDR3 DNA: TGTGCCAGCATTGACCCCAACAATGAGCAGTTCTTC
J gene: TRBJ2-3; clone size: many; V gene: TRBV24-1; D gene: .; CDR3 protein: CAPVRDTQYF; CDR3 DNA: TGTGCCCCGGTACGGGATACGCAGTATTTT
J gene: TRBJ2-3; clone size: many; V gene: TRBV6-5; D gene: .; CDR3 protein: CASRVGGVPTDTQYF; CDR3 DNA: TGTGCCAGCAGGGTGGGTGGGGTGCCCACAGATACGCAGTATTTT
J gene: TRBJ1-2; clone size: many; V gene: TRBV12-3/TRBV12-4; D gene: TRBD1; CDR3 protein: CASSLEGTGSMGYTF; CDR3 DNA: TGTGCCAGCAGTTTAGAAGGGACAGGGAGTATGGGCTACACCTTC
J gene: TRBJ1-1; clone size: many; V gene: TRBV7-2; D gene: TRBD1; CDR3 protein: CASRPQGQSNTEAFF; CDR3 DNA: TGTGCCAGCAGGCCACAGGGACAGAGTAACACTGAAGCTTTCTTT
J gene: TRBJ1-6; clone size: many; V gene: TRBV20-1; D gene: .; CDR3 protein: CSAKGGHSPYNSPLNF; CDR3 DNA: TGCAGTGCCAAAGGTGGGCACTCTCCCTATAATTCACCCCTCAACTTT
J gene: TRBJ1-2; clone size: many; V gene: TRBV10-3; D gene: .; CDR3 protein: CAISESDAWSYGYTF; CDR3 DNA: TGTGCCATCAGTGAGTCGGATGCCTGGAGCTATGGCTACACCTTC
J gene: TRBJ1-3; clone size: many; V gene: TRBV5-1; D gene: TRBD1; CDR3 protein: CASSLVAGQGSSGNTIYF; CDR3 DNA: TGCGCCAGCAGCTTGGTCGCGGGACAGGGCTCCTCTGGAAACACCATATATTTT
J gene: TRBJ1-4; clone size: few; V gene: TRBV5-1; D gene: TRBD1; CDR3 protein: CASSSDRGKNEKLFF; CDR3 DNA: TGCGCCAGCAGCTCGGACAGGGGGAAGAATGAAAAACTGTTTTTT
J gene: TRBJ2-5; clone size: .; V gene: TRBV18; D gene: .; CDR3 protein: CASSTSTETQYF; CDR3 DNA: TGTGCCAGCTCTACAAGTACGGAGACCCAGTACTTC
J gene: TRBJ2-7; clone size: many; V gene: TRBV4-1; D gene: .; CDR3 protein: CASSQGTSPTYEQYF; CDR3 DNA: TGCGCCAGCAGCCAAGGTACTAGCCCGACCTACGAGCAGTACTTC
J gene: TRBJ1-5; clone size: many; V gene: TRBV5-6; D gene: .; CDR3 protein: CASSRRGNQPQNF; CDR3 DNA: TGTGCCAGCAGCCGACGTGGCAATCAGCCCCAGAATTTT
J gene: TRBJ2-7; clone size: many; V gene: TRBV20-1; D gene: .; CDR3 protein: CSAREPAAGYEQYF; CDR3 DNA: TGCAGTGCTAGAGAGCCGGCTGCCGGCTACGAGCAGTACTTC
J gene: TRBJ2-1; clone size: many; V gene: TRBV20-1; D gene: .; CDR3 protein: CSASRGISYNEQFF; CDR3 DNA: TGCAGTGCTAGCCGCGGGATCTCCTACAATGAGCAGTTCTTC
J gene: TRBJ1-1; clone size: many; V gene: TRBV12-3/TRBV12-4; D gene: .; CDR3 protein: CASSSPGPSMNTEAFF; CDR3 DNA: TGTGCCAGCAGTTCACCGGGACCGTCGATGAACACTGAAGCTTTCTTT
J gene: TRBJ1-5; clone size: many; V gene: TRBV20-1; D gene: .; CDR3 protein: CSARRGTGKGDQPQHF; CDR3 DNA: TGCAGTGCTAGGAGGGGAACGGGGAAAGGAGATCAGCCCCAGCATTTT
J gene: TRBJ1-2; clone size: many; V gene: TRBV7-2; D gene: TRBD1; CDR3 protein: CASSRDRGQSGYTF; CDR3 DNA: TGTGCCAGCAGCCGTGACAGGGGGCAAAGTGGCTACACCTTC
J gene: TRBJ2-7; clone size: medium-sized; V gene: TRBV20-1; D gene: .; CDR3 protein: CSARDLNEQYF; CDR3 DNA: TGCAGTGCAAGGGACTTGAACGAGCAGTACTTC
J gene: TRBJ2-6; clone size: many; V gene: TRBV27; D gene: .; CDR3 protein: CASFHARDTLPSGANVLTF; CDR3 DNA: TGTGCCAGCTTCCACGCTCGGGACACCCTTCCCTCTGGGGCCAACGTCCTGACTTTC
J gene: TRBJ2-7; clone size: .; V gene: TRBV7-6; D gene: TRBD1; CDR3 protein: CASSRKLGTGDQYEQYF; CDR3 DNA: TGTGCCAGCAGCCGCAAGTTAGGGACAGGGGACCAGTACGAGCAGTACTTC
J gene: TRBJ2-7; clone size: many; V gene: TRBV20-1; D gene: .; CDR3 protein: CSARDASYEQYF; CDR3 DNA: TGCAGTGCTAGAGATGCTTCCTACGAGCAGTACTTC
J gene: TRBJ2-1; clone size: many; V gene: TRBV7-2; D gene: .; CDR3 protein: CASSFSRNEQFF; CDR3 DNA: TGTGCCAGCAGCTTCTCTCGGAATGAGCAGTTCTTC
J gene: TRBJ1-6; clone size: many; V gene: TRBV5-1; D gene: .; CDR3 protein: CASSEGHYNSPLHF; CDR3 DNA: TGCGCCAGCAGCGAGGGACACTATAATTCACCCCTCCACTTT
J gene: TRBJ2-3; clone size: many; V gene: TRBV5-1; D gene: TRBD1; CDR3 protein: CASSLNRGQSDTQYF; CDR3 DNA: TGCGCCAGCAGCTTGAACAGGGGGCAATCAGATACGCAGTATTTT
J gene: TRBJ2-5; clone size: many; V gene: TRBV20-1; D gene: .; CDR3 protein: CSARDSGRVGETQYF; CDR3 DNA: TGCAGTGCTAGAGATAGCGGCCGGGTGGGGGAGACCCAGTACTTC
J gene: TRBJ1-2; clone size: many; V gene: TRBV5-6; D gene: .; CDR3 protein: CASSLLRGLFGYTF; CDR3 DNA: TGTGCCAGCAGCCTGCTTCGGGGGCTGTTCGGCTACACCTTC
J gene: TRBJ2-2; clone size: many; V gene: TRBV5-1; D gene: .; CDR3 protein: CASSQRTNTGELFF; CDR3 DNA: TGCGCCAGCAGCCAGCGGACCAACACCGGGGAGCTGTTTTTT
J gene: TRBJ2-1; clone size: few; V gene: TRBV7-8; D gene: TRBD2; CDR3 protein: CASSFSPVGGRYLNEQFF; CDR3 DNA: TGTGCCAGCAGCTTCTCACCGGTGGGCGGGAGATATCTCAATGAGCAGTTCTTC
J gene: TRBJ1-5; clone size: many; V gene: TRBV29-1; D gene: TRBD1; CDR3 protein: CSAGGAGQPQHF; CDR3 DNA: TGCAGCGCAGGGGGCGCGGGTCAGCCCCAGCATTTT
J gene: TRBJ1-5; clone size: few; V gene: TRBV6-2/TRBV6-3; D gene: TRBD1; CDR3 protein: CASSYGGQGNQPQHF; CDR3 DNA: TGTGCCAGCAGTTACGGAGGACAGGGTAATCAGCCCCAGCATTTT